These T cell receptor beta chains were read from a single sample in a study of control samples from healthy donors and cancer patients. Measured with immunoSEQ multiplex PCR; TCRdb has only the in-frame clones, and not every one. The sample contains about 410,000 clones, around 90% of which appear only once. The sequenced sample was PBMCs. Receptors originate from a man aged 35-49 years with head and neck cancer. CDR3s include the opening cysteine and the closing phenylalanine or tryptophan.

j_gene,v_gene,CDR3aa
TRBJ2-7,TRBV19,CASSRTGGFGEQYF
TRBJ2-5,TRBV7-3,CASSSGLDAETQYF
TRBJ1-4,TRBV28,CASSLNGGNEKLFF
TRBJ2-2,TRBV9,CASSVLQGNTGELFF
TRBJ1-3,TRBV10-1,CASSESGFGDTGNTIYF
TRBJ1-2,TRBV30,CAWTPVRNYGYTF
TRBJ1-2,TRBV27,CASSLRGGNYGYTF
TRBJ1-1,TRBV6-2/TRBV6-3,CASSPPRGTGTEAFF
TRBJ1-5,TRBV18,CASSPTTTGVQPQHF
TRBJ1-4,TRBV21-1,CASSKEVHEKLFF
TRBJ2-1,TRBV11-1,CASSLDRGEQFF
TRBJ1-2,TRBV6-1,CASSELVGGYTF
TRBJ2-2,TRBV10-2,CASLARNTGELFF
TRBJ2-1,TRBV5-4,CASYSRGREGSYNEQFF
TRBJ1-1,TRBV27,CASSLRQINPMNTEAFF
TRBJ2-3,TRBV7-9,CASSFSATDTQYF
TRBJ2-5,TRBV9,CASSVDGAGEETQYF
TRBJ1-2,TRBV19,CASTTGGWYGYTF
TRBJ2-5,TRBV11-3,CASSLGGAGNQETQYF
TRBJ2-7,TRBV12-5,CASGPGTDEQYF
TRBJ2-7,TRBV4-3,CASRPQGGHCSYEQYF
TRBJ1-1,TRBV4-3,CASSQEGQSGEAFF
TRBJ1-4,TRBV4-3,CASSLKGGSFNEKLFF
TRBJ1-6,TRBV19,CASSILRGTGTSSYNSPLHF
TRBJ2-7,TRBV28,CASSYTVGTSGSYEQYF
TRBJ2-1,TRBV6-5,CASSRLAEYNEQFF
TRBJ2-5,TRBV7-2,CASSFILTETGETQYF
TRBJ2-1,TRBV30,CAWSDASYNEQFF
TRBJ2-7,TRBV19,CASSIGSAGTSDHEQYF
TRBJ1-1,TRBV10-3,CAISESMGGAGRNTEAFF
TRBJ1-1,TRBV4-1,CASSSRGGGTEAFF
TRBJ1-1,TRBV28,CASSFEQGWTEAFF
TRBJ1-6,TRBV5-4,CASSLGGQSSPLHF
TRBJ1-1,TRBV28,CASSGRTGNTEAFF
TRBJ1-5,TRBV7-8,CASSLRGVGANQPQHF
TRBJ2-4,TRBV28,CASSHDRTQNIQYF
TRBJ1-1,TRBV6-2/TRBV6-3,CASSYSMLPGDRTEAFF
TRBJ1-2,TRBV28,CASRKTGTGDGYTF
TRBJ1-1,TRBV12-3/TRBV12-4,CASSRYPEAFF
TRBJ2-2,TRBV6-5,CASADLNTGELFF
TRBJ2-1,TRBV7-9,CASSLSFSYNEQFF
TRBJ2-7,TRBV27,CASSLAGQSYEQYF
TRBJ2-7,TRBV5-1,CASSPGGVRYEQYF
TRBJ2-7,TRBV28,CASSFRQDSSYEQYF
TRBJ1-5,TRBV7-2,CASSLGQGQQPQHF
TRBJ1-6,TRBV7-2,CASSLVSGYNSPLHF
TRBJ2-1,TRBV3-1/TRBV3-2,CASSLTRGMPYNEQFF
TRBJ1-1,TRBV5-6,CASSLGDTEAFF
TRBJ2-7,TRBV27,CASSPRYEGTHYEQYF
TRBJ1-3,TRBV30,CAWTDRGSDTIYF
TRBJ2-5,TRBV7-9,CASSLRLKETQYF
TRBJ1-4,TRBV3-1/TRBV3-2,CASSPRADEKLFF